The clone carrying this T cell receptor beta chain was detected a few times. The source of the sample is a study of T cells in Graves' hyperthyroidism and ophthalmopathy. The CDR3 consists of 14 residues. V lost 1 base to trimming and J lost 5 bases, with 11 bases between them. The germline CDR1 and CDR2 sequences are MGHRA and YSYEKL. TCR beta CDR3 sequences were amplified from RNA transcripts. The study used the HTBI primer set for a first-round RT-PCR of the TCR CDR3. TCRdb processed the multiplex PCR reads anew with MiXCR; each CDR3 protein has one entry. The table has hundreds of thousands of distinct CDR3 sequences, approximately 42% seen once. Patients were excluded because of uncontrolled infection, other autoimmune disease, pregnancy or lactation. Diagnosing involved the use of clinical symptoms, serum thyroxine and TRAb, thyroid ultrasound and orbital computed tomography.

This rearrangement joins TRBV4-1 to TRBJ2-5; the D is unclear. Sequencing was done on a sample of peripheral blood or thyroid tissue (not recorded which). This TCR derives from an adult man with Graves' disease, either hyperthyroidism or ophthalmopathy (not recorded which). The chain's CDR3 is CASSQVLDGETQYF. Written as DNA, the CDR3 is TGCGCCAGCAGCCAAGTCTTGGATGGGGAGACCCAGTACTTC.